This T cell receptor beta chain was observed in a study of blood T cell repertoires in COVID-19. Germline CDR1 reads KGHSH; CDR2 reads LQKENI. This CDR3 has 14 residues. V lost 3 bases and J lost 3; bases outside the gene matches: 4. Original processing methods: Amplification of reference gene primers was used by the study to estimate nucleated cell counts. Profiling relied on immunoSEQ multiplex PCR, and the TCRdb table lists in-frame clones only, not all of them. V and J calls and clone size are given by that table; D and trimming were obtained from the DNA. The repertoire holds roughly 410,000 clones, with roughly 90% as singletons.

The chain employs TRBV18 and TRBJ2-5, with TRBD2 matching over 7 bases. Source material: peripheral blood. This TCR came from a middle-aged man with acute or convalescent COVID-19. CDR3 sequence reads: CASSPGGGKETQYF. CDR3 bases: TGTGCCAGCTCACCCGGCGGGGGAAAAGAGACCCAGTACTTC.